This TCR beta chain was sequenced in a study of long-term antiretroviral therapy in people with HIV. Researchers ran immunoSEQ v3.0 at survey level. Generated by immunoSEQ multiplex PCR, the TCRdb table keeps only in-frame clones and is missing some. Found here are approximately 30,000 clones, about 82% of them singletons; the top ten hold roughly 10%. V lost 4 bases, J lost 2 bases, and 16 bases lay in between. Germline V CDR1 and CDR2: LGHNA, YSLEER. This CDR3 region has 16 residues. The source is a man between 18 and 29 years old with HIV. The chain joins TRBV4-3 to TRBJ2-3; D is perhaps TRBD1 (6 bases). The source was unsorted PBMCs, collected 0.8 years before starting antiretroviral therapy. DNA for the CDR3: TGCGCCAGCAGCCGGGGGACACTAGTCAACACAGATACGCAGTATTTT. This encodes CASSRGTLVNTDTQYF.